This T cell receptor (beta chain) came from a study of regulatory T cells in long-lasting Graves disease. General study findings and limits: Lower TCR diversity characterized persistent Graves' patients relative to newly diagnosed patients. New patients shared roughly 1,000 public clonotypes, and persistent patients shared more, with under 3,000.

Noted time point: newly diagnosed GD, antithyroid drugs for less than 3 months. Isolated PBMC RNA provided the starting material for the TCR library. As to this clonotype: Its specificity is unknown. One junction end disagrees with the germline gene, perhaps due to a read error.

Germline V gene sequence: CDR1 SGHAT, CDR2 FQNNGV. This CDR3 comprises 14 residues. Building of the TCR beta libraries involved iRepertoire HTBI primers and Arm-PCR of CDR3 regions. TCRdb re-analysed the multiplex PCR reads in MiXCR, keeping a single row per CDR3 protein. The sample lists 440,000 or so distinct CDR3 sequences; about 16% were seen once. This sample also belongs to another study, concerning T cells in Graves' hyperthyroidism and ophthalmopathy. From that study: First-round RT-PCR of the TCR CDR3 relied on the HTBI primer set.

The TCR originated in a woman aged 30 to 39 with Graves disease. The rearrangement joins TRBV11-2 to TRBJ2-1, with D tentatively TRBD2 (6 bases). Sequenced material: peripheral blood mononuclear cells (PBMCs), taken at new diagnosis, from a patient treated with antithyroid drugs. The chain's CDR3 is CASSLLGTYNERFF. In nucleotides, the CDR3 is TGTGCCAGCAGCTTACTCGGGACTTACAATGAGCGGTTCTTC.